These T cell receptor beta chains were read from a single sample in a study of T cell repertoires in cytomegalovirus infection. The antigens for these receptors are not known. Each CDR3 protein is one row after TCRdb ran MiXCR on the reads. The profile shows under 95,000 distinct CDR3 sequences, 45% to 50% of them singletons. The material was CD8+ T cells from cultured PBMCs, obtained from culture after CMV antigen stimulation. Receptor source: a human donor in good health (CMV status not recorded). Some clones in this sample may be carry-over from other donors' samples. The CDR3 runs from the conserved cysteine through the conserved F or W. Expanded clones are given a class, and other clones once, few, many or no size at all.

V	J	size	CDR3
TRBV7-3	TRBJ2-1	-	CASSLRGGVSYNEQFF
TRBV19	TRBJ2-1	few	CASRASGQMFF
TRBV7-4	TRBJ2-3	-	CASSPRVGDTQYF
TRBV9	TRBJ1-5	-	CASSPGGGVNQPQHF
TRBV7-8	TRBJ2-3	-	CASSFRQGGPDTQYF
TRBV7-8	TRBJ2-7	many	CASSPLENPYEQYF
TRBV7-3	TRBJ2-7	many	CASSLQGGQSYEQYF
TRBV11-2	TRBJ2-1	-	CASSLSIAEDNEQFF
TRBV6-6	TRBJ1-1	once	CASSGKGAALEAFF
TRBV6-2/TRBV6-3	TRBJ2-7	-	CASNPIGERSSYEQYF
TRBV2	TRBJ2-5	-	CASSEAAGILETQYF
TRBV20-1	TRBJ2-5	few	CSAQSRGGKKLQETQYF
TRBV6-5	TRBJ2-7	-	CASSYREGYEQYF
TRBV4-2	TRBJ2-3	-	CASSQDQLDGGLDTQYF